This is a list of T cell receptor beta chains from one sample in a study of T cell repertoires in ileal Crohn's disease. Some clones are missing from TCRdb's copy, which holds only in-frame ones; the method was immunoSEQ multiplex PCR. Seen here are thousands of clones, around 72% observed once, and the top ten hold approximately 43%. Sequencing was done on a sample of ileal tissue. All receptors come from an adult with Crohn's disease. Both conserved end residues are part of each CDR3. The order of the fields is V gene, J gene, CDR3 protein.

>TRBV28|TRBJ1-2
CASSPQGAYGYTF
>TRBV7-2|TRBJ1-5
CASSLPPQPQHF
>TRBV5-1|TRBJ1-1
CASSLEIGGAEAFF
>TRBV4-1|TRBJ1-1
CASSLTGEMNTEAFF
>TRBV6-5|TRBJ1-1
CASSYGGSILNTEAFF
>TRBV5-4|TRBJ1-1
CASSRTPNTEAFF
>TRBV6-5|TRBJ1-2
CASSTGEESSGYTF
>TRBV19|TRBJ1-1
CASTRAGGTEAFF
>TRBV5-8|TRBJ2-2
CASSLRTNTGELFF
>TRBV29-1|TRBJ1-5
CSVGSAAGQPQHF
>TRBV9|TRBJ1-3
CASSVGTGNFGNTIYF
>TRBV28|TRBJ2-1
CASSLSSGKNEQFF
>TRBV5-1|TRBJ2-7
CASSLGQGINEQYF
>TRBV6-5|TRBJ2-7
CASSTPTGDSYEQYF
>TRBV7-9|TRBJ1-4
CASSLESEKLFF
>TRBV6-1|TRBJ1-1
CASSRSGTPDTEAFF
>TRBV7-9|TRBJ2-3
CASSLVEDYTDTQYF
>TRBV6-6|TRBJ1-1
CASEGGAFF
>TRBV27|TRBJ2-7
CASSSGRPRGGGEQYF
>TRBV10-1|TRBJ1-1
CASSEQGSEAFF
>TRBV9|TRBJ2-1
CASSVVPPHAGSYNEQFF
>TRBV27|TRBJ1-2
CASSSRTGGVYGYTF
>TRBV2|TRBJ1-2
CASSALGAGGYTF
>TRBV10-3|TRBJ2-3
CASRAGSDTQYF
>TRBV4-2|TRBJ2-3
CASSQSASGGTSTDTQYF
>TRBV6-1|TRBJ2-2
CASRQGTGELFF
>TRBV9|TRBJ2-2
CASSGGVWNTGELFF
>TRBV28|TRBJ2-7
CASSFGEGVYEQYF
>TRBV6-5|TRBJ2-2
CASSSLAGELFF
>TRBV6-1|TRBJ2-5
CASSGLTEETQYF
>TRBV6-1|TRBJ2-1
CASVGTSGSLNEQFF
>TRBV2|TRBJ2-7
CASSGDGEQYF
>TRBV2|TRBJ2-6
CASSVGVSGANVLTF
>TRBV14|TRBJ2-7
CASNRELSYEQYF
>TRBV27|TRBJ2-7
CASSPWTKIEDEQYF
>TRBV2|TRBJ2-7
CASTRQTQGSEQYF
>TRBV4-3|TRBJ2-7
CASSQEGAGYGYEQYF
>TRBV28|TRBJ1-5
CASSLGRRGWNQPQHF
>TRBV5-4|TRBJ2-7
CASSYGLTSLGYEQYF
>TRBV4-1|TRBJ2-1
CASSQREGDEQFF
>TRBV18|TRBJ2-7
CASSLWGQGWDEQYF
>TRBV6-1|TRBJ2-7
CASSEIEGGSFYEQYF
>TRBV28|TRBJ2-2
CANVELFF
>TRBV7-3|TRBJ2-1
CASSLGRSGAGEQFF
>TRBV30|TRBJ1-1
CAWRRWNTEAFF
>TRBV19|TRBJ2-3
CATTSGAADTQYF
>TRBV28|TRBJ2-7
CASSSRRYEQYF
>TRBV30|TRBJ1-4
CAWRGQVDSKLKLFF
>TRBV30|TRBJ1-2
CAWRDAGAAGYTF
>TRBV18|TRBJ2-7
CASSPSRQASYEQYF
>TRBV28|TRBJ1-2
CAILQVLRGGYTF